Listed below are T cell receptor beta chains from one sample, sequenced in a study of chemoradiotherapy in HPV16-positive cancers. TCRdb's copy holds only in-frame clones and misses some; the assay was immunoSEQ multiplex PCR. The data contain more than 12,000 clones, roughly 90% of them seen just once; the ten biggest clones take up around 2.9%. Sample: blood, taken from a patient who underwent chemoradiotherapy. Receptor source: a human donor with HPV-associated anogenital cancer. Both conserved end residues are part of each CDR3. D genes are given only for firm matches. Clone sizes are given selectively: once, few, many, or a class where the clone is expanded.

V	size	D	J	DNA	CDR3
TRBV20-1	NA	NA	TRBJ1-1	TGCAGTGCTAGTCCCCAGTTTGAAGCTTTCTTT	CSASPQFEAFF
TRBV7-9	NA	NA	TRBJ1-2	TGTGCCAGCAGCTTATTAGGAGGGCGTGGGGGAGCCTTC	CASSLLGGRGGAF
TRBV6-4	NA	TRBD1	TRBJ2-3	TGTGCCAGCAGTGACGGGACAGGTGCAGATACGCAGTATTTT	CASSDGTGADTQYF
TRBV5-6	NA	NA	TRBJ2-1	TGTGCCAGCAGCAAAGAAGGTGGGGAGCAGTTCTTC	CASSKEGGEQFF
TRBV2	few	TRBD1	TRBJ1-5	TGTGCCAGCACCGGACAGGGGGGTGGACAGCCCCAGCATTTT	CASTGQGGGQPQHF
TRBV9	NA	TRBD1	TRBJ1-2	TGTGCCAGCAGCGTAGGATTCGGGACAGGGGGTTATGATGGCTACACCTTC	CASSVGFGTGGYDGYTF
TRBV19	NA	NA	TRBJ2-3	TGTGCCAGTAGTCCTGACAGTGACCCTAAATTTGCGCAGTATTTT	CASSPDSDPKFAQYF
TRBV11-3	once	NA	TRBJ1-1	TGTGCCAGCAGCTTAGTAAGTCCATACACTGAAGCTTTCTTT	CASSLVSPYTEAFF
TRBV5-4	NA	TRBD1	TRBJ2-1	TGTGCCAGCAGCTTAGGACAGGGGAACTCCTACAATGAGCAGTTCTTC	CASSLGQGNSYNEQFF
TRBV2	once	NA	TRBJ2-1	TGTGCCAGCATCACCGGGAACTCCTACAATGAGCAGTTCTTC	CASITGNSYNEQFF
TRBV12-2	NA	NA	TRBJ1-5	TGTGCAAGTCGCTTTAGGTGGAGTATCCACCAGCCCCAGCATTTT	CASRFRWSIHQPQHF
TRBV2	NA	NA	TRBJ1-5	TGTGCCAGCGGGGTGGGTCAGCCCCAGCATTTT	CASGVGQPQHF
TRBV6-6	NA	NA	TRBJ2-1	TGTGCCAGCAGTGCGAGACAGAGCTCCTACAATGAGCAGTTCTTC	CASSARQSSYNEQFF
TRBV29-1	NA	NA	TRBJ1-1	TGCAGCGGTGGGAGGGACAACACTGAAGCTTTCTTT	CSGGRDNTEAFF
TRBV5-1	NA	TRBD2	TRBJ2-1	TGCGCCAGCAGGCTACTAGCGGGGGTAACCTACAATGAGCAGTTCTTC	CASRLLAGVTYNEQFF
TRBV14	NA	TRBD2	TRBJ2-2	TGTGCCAGCAGCCAAAGGATTCTAGCGGTAAACACCGGGGAGCTGTTTTTT	CASSQRILAVNTGELFF
TRBV5-1	once	NA	TRBJ1-4	TGCGCCAGCAGCTTTAGAGGGAGTACTAATGAAAAACTGTTTTTT	CASSFRGSTNEKLFF
TRBV11-3	NA	TRBD2	TRBJ2-1	TGTGCCAGCAGCGAGATAGCGGGGCAATCCAATGAGCAGTTCTTC	CASSEIAGQSNEQFF
TRBV10-3	NA	NA	TRBJ1-4	TGTGCCATCAGTGAGTCGATGAGTAGTAATGAAAAACTGTTTTTT	CAISESMSSNEKLFF
TRBV11-3	once	NA	TRBJ2-3	TGTGCCAGCAGCTTACGGGGAACAAGCACAGATACGCAGTATTTT	CASSLRGTSTDTQYF
TRBV30	NA	TRBD1	TRBJ2-3	TGTGCCTGGAGTGAGTGGGACAGGGGAGACACAGATACGCAGTATTTT	CAWSEWDRGDTDTQYF
TRBV4-1	NA	NA	TRBJ2-5	TGCGCCAGCAGCCAAGGGCCGCAAGAGACCCAGTACTTC	CASSQGPQETQYF
TRBV4-1	NA	NA	TRBJ1-1	TGCGCCAGCAGCCAAGCGGTCGCGAACACTGAAGCTTTCTTT	CASSQAVANTEAFF
TRBV11-1	NA	NA	TRBJ1-2	TGTGCCAGCGGCAAGTACAGCTCTAACAACTATGGCTACACCTTC	CASGKYSSNNYGYTF
TRBV2	NA	NA	TRBJ1-2	TGTGCCAGCAGTGAAGACAGTGGTGGCTACACCTTC	CASSEDSGGYTF
TRBV9	NA	NA	TRBJ2-3	TGTGCCAGCAAAGCTAGAATTGGTACAGATACGCAGTATTTT	CASKARIGTDTQYF
TRBV19	NA	TRBD1	TRBJ1-2	TGTGCCAGTAGCCCGGGACAGGGGGCGACTAACTATGGCTACACCTTC	CASSPGQGATNYGYTF
TRBV7-3	NA	NA	TRBJ2-1	TGTGCCAGCAGCCCCGGGGGGCGGGGGACGAACAATGAGCAGTTCTTC	CASSPGGRGTNNEQFF
TRBV18	NA	NA	TRBJ1-1	TGTGCCAGCTCACCAAGGATAGGGGGGATGGCGAACACTGAAGCTTTCTTT	CASSPRIGGMANTEAFF
TRBV9	NA	NA	TRBJ1-1	TGTGCCAGCAGCGTAGTGGGCCGGGGCGAACGAAATGAAGCTTTCTTT	CASSVVGRGERNEAFF
TRBV15	NA	NA	TRBJ1-2	TGTGCCACCAGCAGGAGAGAATCCAACTATGGCTACACCTTC	CATSRRESNYGYTF
TRBV18	NA	NA	TRBJ2-1	TGTGCCAGCTCACCACCGAGCGGCCTGGCTTACAATGAGCAGTTCTTC	CASSPPSGLAYNEQFF
TRBV9	NA	TRBD1	TRBJ1-6	TGTGCCAGCAGCTCAACCGGGACAGAAAATTCACCCCTCCACTTT	CASSSTGTENSPLHF
TRBV4-3	NA	NA	TRBJ1-5	TGCGCCAGCAGCCCGGTCCTTTATAGCAATCAGCCCCAGCATTTT	CASSPVLYSNQPQHF
TRBV30	NA	NA	TRBJ1-2	TGTGCCTGGAGTGTAGGGGCCAGAGGCAATGGCTACACCTTC	CAWSVGARGNGYTF
TRBV9	NA	NA	TRBJ2-7	TGTGCCAGCAGCGTAAGGCAGGGCTACGAGCAGTACTTC	CASSVRQGYEQYF
TRBV6-5	NA	NA	TRBJ1-4	TGTGCCAGCAGACCACTAGGACAGAGCATGGAAAAACTGTTTTTT	CASRPLGQSMEKLFF
TRBV5-1	NA	NA	TRBJ2-7	TGCGCCAGCAGCTTGGGGCAGGGGTGGTACGAGCAGTACTTC	CASSLGQGWYEQYF
TRBV4-1	NA	TRBD1	TRBJ1-2	TGCGCCAGCAGCCAAGGTAGGACAGGCTATGGCTACACCTTC	CASSQGRTGYGYTF
TRBV4-3	NA	TRBD2	TRBJ2-3	TGCGCCAGCAGCCACGGACTAGCGGAAAACACAGATACGCAGTATTTT	CASSHGLAENTDTQYF
TRBV9	few	NA	TRBJ1-1	TGTGCCAGCAGCCCCCGTTTGCTGAACACTGAAGCTTTCTTT	CASSPRLLNTEAFF
TRBV2	NA	NA	TRBJ1-2	TGTGCCAGCACCCGGTTGGGTGGAGGCTACACCTTC	CASTRLGGGYTF
TRBV19	NA	TRBD1	TRBJ2-7	TGTGCCAGTAGTATCCTCCCCGGGACAGTCTACGAGCAGTACTTC	CASSILPGTVYEQYF
TRBV7-8	NA	NA	TRBJ2-7	TGTGCCAGCAGCACCCGGGACACAATTTCCTACGAGCAGTACTTC	CASSTRDTISYEQYF
TRBV6-1	NA	NA	TRBJ1-1	TGTGCCAGCAGCCAGTCAACTGAAGCTTTCTTT	CASSQSTEAFF
TRBV18	NA	TRBD1	TRBJ1-1	TGTGCCAGCTCAACCGGGACAGGGGCCCTGAACACTGAAGCTTTCTTT	CASSTGTGALNTEAFF
TRBV4-1	NA	TRBD2	TRBJ2-3	TGCGCCAGCAGCCGCCCAGCGGGGGGTAGCACAGATACGCAGTATTTT	CASSRPAGGSTDTQYF
TRBV2	few	NA	TRBJ1-2	TGTGCCAGCATTCAAAGTGAGGCAGCTAACTATGGCTACACCTTC	CASIQSEAANYGYTF
TRBV5-8	NA	NA	TRBJ1-2	TGTGCCAGCAGCGTTCCGGGATTTTCCTATGGCTACACCTTC	CASSVPGFSYGYTF
TRBV4-3	NA	NA	TRBJ2-3	TGCGCCAGCAGCCAAGGGACGGGAGATACGCAGTATTTT	CASSQGTGDTQYF
TRBV27	NA	TRBD2	TRBJ2-3	TGTGCCAGCACCTCCGGAGCGGGGGGCCCCACAGATACGCAGTATTTT	CASTSGAGGPTDTQYF
TRBV18	NA	NA	TRBJ1-1	TGTGCCAGCTCACCACTTGGGGTAGGGAACACTGAAGCTTTCTTT	CASSPLGVGNTEAFF
TRBV10-3	NA	NA	TRBJ2-5	TGTGCCATCAGTCGGCAGGAGCAAGAGACCCAGTACTTC	CAISRQEQETQYF